The 21 T cell receptor beta chains in this list originate from one sample, sequenced in a study of T cell repertoires in cytomegalovirus infection. TCRdb re-called the reads with MiXCR, one entry per CDR3 protein. The sample holds 100,000 to 150,000 distinct CDR3 sequences; approximately 24% are singletons and the top ten take about a third. Their antigen targets remain unknown. Sequencing was carried out using PBMCs, sequenced either directly or after in vitro stimulation (not recorded which). These receptors all come from a human donor in good health (CMV status not recorded). Some clones in this sample may be carry-over from other donors' samples.

There are a few counts of this clonotype. V and J are TRBV12-3 or TRBV12-4 and TRBJ1-1; D is unclear. V dropped 5 bases and J dropped 5 bases, with 15 bases sitting between them. The CDR3 contains 14 residues. The CDR3 DNA reads as TGTGCCAGCAGTCGGGCCTTGGCGGGGACTGAAGCTTTCTTT. Translation gives CASSRALAGTEAFF.

This clonotype has at least ten counts. The chain employs TRBV7-2 and TRBJ2-7, with 7 bases identical to TRBD2. V shed 3 bases, J shed 3 bases, and the junction held 5 bases outside the gene matches. The CDR3 runs to 14 residues. Per germline, CDR1 SGHTA and CDR2 FQGNSA. The CDR3 sequence is CASSFGRSLYEQYF. CDR3 bases: TGTGCCAGCAGCTTCGGGAGGTCCCTCTACGAGCAGTACTTC.

The chain uses TRBV29-1 and TRBJ2-5, with TRBD1 as a possible D gene (6 bases). This CDR3 has 12 amino acids. Trimming removed 6 bases from V and 3 bases from J, with 11 bases in between. Germline lookup yields CDR1 SQVTM and CDR2 ANQGSEA. The CDR3 DNA is TGCAGCGTGTTACGGACAGAAGAGACCCAGTACTTC. Its protein is CSVLRTEETQYF.

With regard to this clonotype: A clone one base away is much larger, so this may be a read error. The CDR3 is CASSLATSSGLNEQLF. The CDR3, as DNA: TGTGCCAGCAGCTTAGCTACAAGTTCGGGACTCAATGAGCAGTTATTC. The rearrangement uses TRBV7-8 and TRBJ2-1; D is perhaps TRBD2 (6 bases). The CDR3 runs to 16 residues. The germline V gene has CDR1 SGHVS and CDR2 FQNEAQ.

This clonotype has at least ten counts. The chain couples TRBV7-2 to TRBJ2-7; D is uncertain. The CDR3 is 12 residues long. CDR1 SGHTA and CDR2 FQGNSA come from the germline V gene. V lost 5 bases, J lost 6 bases, and 11 bases lay in between. CDR3: CASSLMGLEQYF. The CDR3, as DNA: TGTGCCAGCAGCCTTATGGGCCTCGAGCAGTACTTC.

The J gene is TRBJ2-7, the V gene TRBV7-9, with D unclear. This CDR3 is 16 amino acids long. V lost 5 bases and J lost 2, with 19 bases in between. The germline CDR1 and CDR2 sequences are SEHNR and FQNEAQ (reference sequence). CDR3 nucleotides: TGTGCCAGCAGCCCTACGCATATATACCCTCCCTACGAGCAGTACTTC. As protein: CASSPTHIYPPYEQYF.

This rearrangement joins TRBV11-2 to TRBJ1-5; a possible D gene is TRBD1 (5 bases). Trimming removed 2 bases from V and 2 bases from J, with 13 bases in between. The CDR3 extends over 16 amino acids. Germline CDR1 is SGHAT and CDR2 is FQNNGV. CDR3 sequence (DNA): TGTGCCAGCAGCTTAAATCAGGGACTGGGCAATCAGCCCCAGCATTTT. This translates into CASSLNQGLGNQPQHF.

This clonotype was observed a few times. This chain links TRBV4-1 with TRBJ2-5; D tentatively fits TRBD1 or TRBD2 (5 bases each). Trimming stripped 0 bases from V and 5 bases from J, with 13 bases between. From germline, CDR1 is MGHRA and CDR2 YSYEKL. The CDR3 is 15 amino acids. In DNA, the CDR3 is TGCGCCAGCAGCCAAGAGCCCGGGGCTGGGGAGACCCAGTACTTC. This translates into CASSQEPGAGETQYF.

The chain uses TRBV10-3 and TRBJ2-7, with D possibly being TRBD2 (6 bases). V was shortened by 8 bases and J by 4 bases, with 12 bases between the two germline ends. Per the germline V gene, CDR1 is ENHRY and CDR2 is SYGVKD. The CDR3 length is 12 residues. CDR3 sequence reads: CAIAPREYEQYV. DNA of the CDR3: TGTGCCATCGCGCCCCGGGAGTACGAGCAGTACGTC.

This clonotype was counted only a few times. This rearrangement joins TRBV10-3 to TRBJ1-3; D gene ambiguous. The CDR3 has 16 amino acids. Germline V CDR1 and CDR2: ENHRY, SYGVKD. The ends were cut back, 10 bases at V and 0 bases at J, with 19 bases in the middle. The CDR3 DNA reads as TGTGCCACGATTCATTTATCGGATCCCTCTGGAAACACCATATATTTT. This sequence encodes CATIHLSDPSGNTIYF.

This chain joins TRBV2 and TRBJ1-1; 9 positions match TRBD1. CDR1 and CDR2 from the germline V gene are SNHLY and FYNNEI. J lost 2 bases, V lost 6 bases, and 22 bases had no gene match. CDR3 length: 20 amino acids. The CDR3 DNA reads as TGTGCCAGCAGACCACCGGAGACAGGGGGTTGGAGGGCCGTTAACACTGAAGCTTTCTTT. Translating it yields CASRPPETGGWRAVNTEAFF. The variable domain in full, completed from reference TRBV2 and TRBJ1-1, reads EPEVTQTPSHQVTQMGQEVILRCVPISNHLYFYWYRQILGQKVEFLVSFYNNEISEKSEIFDDQFSVERPDGSNFTLKIRSTKLEDSAMYFCASRPPETGGWRAVNTEAFFGQGTRLTVV.

This clonotype was seen more than once but under ten times. The CDR3, as DNA: TGTGCTAGTGGTTGGTCCGAGGCTCAGCCCCAGCATTTT. Encoded protein: CASGWSEAQPQHF. J is TRBJ1-5 and V is TRBV12-5; D remains unclear. Germline V CDR1 and CDR2: LGHNT, FRNRAP. This CDR3 comprises 13 residues. Trimming took off 4 bases at V and 6 bases at J, with 10 bases between the two ends.

There are a few counts of this clonotype. The CDR3 nucleotides are TGTGCCAGCAGCTTTTATGTACGTCAGGCCAAAAACATTCAGTACTTC. Its translation: CASSFYVRQAKNIQYF. This chain connects TRBV7-9 to TRBJ2-4, with D unresolved. Germline V gene lookup returns CDR1 SEHNR and CDR2 FQNEAQ (reference sequence). The CDR3 is 16 amino acids. V was trimmed by 3 bases and J by 1 base, leaving 13 bases between them.

This clonotype was picked up a small number of times. The rearrangement uses TRBV5-6 and TRBJ2-1; TRBD2 is a possible D gene (5 bases). V lost 0 bases and J 6 bases, leaving 7 bases between the germline ends. The CDR3 sequence is 13 residues long. The germline V gene has CDR1 SGHDT and CDR2 YYEEEE. The CDR3 sequence is CASSLGLINEQFF. The CDR3 DNA reads as TGTGCCAGCAGCTTGGGACTAATCAATGAGCAGTTCTTC.

This chain uses TRBV7-2 with TRBJ1-5, with D unclear. CDR3 length: 14 amino acids. V lost 3 bases to trimming and J lost 0 bases, with 6 bases between them. CDR1 and CDR2 from the germline V gene are SGHTA and FQGNSA. The CDR3: CASSFQASNQPQHF. CDR3 nucleotides: TGTGCCAGCAGCTTTCAGGCTAGCAATCAGCCCCAGCATTTT.

J is TRBJ1-2 and V is TRBV20-1; tentatively, D is TRBD1 (6 bases). CDR1 and CDR2 (germline): DFQATT, SNEGSKA (reference sequence). V was pared by 3 bases and J by 10 bases, with 18 bases between. The CDR3 consists of 13 residues. In DNA form, the CDR3 reads TGCAGTGCTAGTCTACCGGGACATTCGGTCTACACCTTC. Translated, it gives CSASLPGHSVYTF.

This clonotype was recorded many times. The chain is built from TRBV7-3 and TRBJ2-3; 9 bases align to TRBD2. There are 15 residues in the CDR3. Unmatched junction bases numbered 8, after V lost 5 bases and J lost 5 bases. In germline, CDR1 is SGHTA, CDR2 FQGTGA. This CDR3 is CASSMTGAGGDTQYF. CDR3 DNA: TGTGCCAGCAGCATGACGGGAGCGGGGGGAGATACGCAGTATTTT.

This clonotype was picked up a small number of times. The CDR3 is CASSASQAYYGYTF. DNA of the CDR3: TGTGCCAGTAGTGCTTCGCAGGCCTACTATGGCTACACCTTC. The J gene is TRBJ1-2, the V gene TRBV19; D call uncertain. V shed 5 bases and J shed 3 bases, with 13 bases lying between them. The CDR3 is made up of 14 amino acids. Germline values: CDR1 LNHDA, CDR2 SQIVND (reference sequence).

The rearrangement uses TRBV14 and TRBJ1-3, with 9 bases aligning to TRBD1. Germline V gene data show CDR1 as SGHDN and CDR2 as FVKESK. CDR3 size: 16 residues. The V gene end was trimmed by 2 bases and the J gene end by 0 bases; junction bases not matched to a gene: 2. CDR3 loop: CASSQTGGGSGNTIYF. Written as DNA, the CDR3 is TGTGCCAGCAGCCAAACAGGGGGCGGCTCTGGAAACACCATATATTTT.

This chain connects TRBV14 to TRBJ1-1, with a possible D match to TRBD1 (6 bases). V was pared by 1 base and J by 4 bases, with 25 bases between. The CDR3 spans 19 residues. Germline assignment: CDR1 SGHDN and CDR2 FVKESK. The CDR3 DNA is TGTGCCAGCAGCCAAGTTCCTTTTTTATCAGGGGTGGGCGGCACTGAAGCTTTCTTT. Its protein product is CASSQVPFLSGVGGTEAFF.

The rearrangement joins TRBV29-1 to TRBJ2-1; D is undetermined. Trimming took 1 base from V and 5 from J, leaving 3 bases between them. The germline V gene encodes CDR1 SQVTM and CDR2 ANQGSEA. The CDR3 sequence is 11 residues long. This CDR3 is CSVEADNEQFF. CDR3 coding DNA: TGCAGCGTTGAAGCTGACAATGAGCAGTTCTTC.